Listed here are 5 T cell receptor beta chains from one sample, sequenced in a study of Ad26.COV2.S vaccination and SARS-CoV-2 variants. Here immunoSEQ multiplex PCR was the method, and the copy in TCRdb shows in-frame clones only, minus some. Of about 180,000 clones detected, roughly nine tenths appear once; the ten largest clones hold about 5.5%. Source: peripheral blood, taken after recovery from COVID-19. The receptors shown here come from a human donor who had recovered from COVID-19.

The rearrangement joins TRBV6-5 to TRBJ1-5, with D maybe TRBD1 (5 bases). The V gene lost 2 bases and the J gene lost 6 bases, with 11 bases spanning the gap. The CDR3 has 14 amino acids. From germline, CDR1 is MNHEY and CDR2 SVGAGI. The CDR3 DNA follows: TGTGCCAGCAGTTACCAGGGAGGAGGTCAGCCCCAGCATTTT. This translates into CASSYQGGGQPQHF.

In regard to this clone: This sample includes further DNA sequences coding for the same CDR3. Written as DNA, the CDR3 is TGTGCCAGCAGCTTGGCAGGAACAGATACGCAGTATTTT. Its protein product is CASSLAGTDTQYF. The J gene is TRBJ2-3, the V gene TRBV5-4; D call uncertain. Germline V gene data show CDR1 as SGHNT and CDR2 as YYREEE (reference sequence). Deletions cut 0 bases from V and 3 bases from J, with 5 bases between. The CDR3 extends over 13 amino acids.

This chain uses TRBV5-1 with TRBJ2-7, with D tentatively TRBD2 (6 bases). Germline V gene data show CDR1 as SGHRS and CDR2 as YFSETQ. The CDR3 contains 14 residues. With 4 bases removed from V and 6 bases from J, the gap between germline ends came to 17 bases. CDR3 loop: CASSQARGKGEQYF. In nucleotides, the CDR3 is TGCGCCAGCAGCCAGGCTCGCGGGAAGGGCGAGCAGTACTTC.

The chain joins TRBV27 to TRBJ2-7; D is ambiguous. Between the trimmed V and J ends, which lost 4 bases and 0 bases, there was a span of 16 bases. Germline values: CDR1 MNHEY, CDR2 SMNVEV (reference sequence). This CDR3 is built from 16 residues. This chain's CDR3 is CASSSQWSSYSYEQYF. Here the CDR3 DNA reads TGTGCCAGCAGTTCCCAGTGGTCTTCTTACTCCTACGAGCAGTACTTC.

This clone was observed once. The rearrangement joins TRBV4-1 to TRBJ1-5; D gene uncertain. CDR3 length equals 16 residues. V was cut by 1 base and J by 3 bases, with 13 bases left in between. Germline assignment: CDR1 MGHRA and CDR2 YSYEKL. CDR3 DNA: TGCGCCAGCAGCCAAGTAGGAGCGGCTCCCAATCAGCCCCAGCATTTT. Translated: CASSQVGAAPNQPQHF.